The 23 T cell receptor beta chains below come from one sample, sequenced in a study of immune evolution from preneoplasia to lung adenocarcinoma. Profiling relied on immunoSEQ multiplex PCR, and the TCRdb table lists in-frame clones only, not all of them. The data hold several thousand clones, with about 86% observed a single time. Material for sequencing was FFPE minimally invasive lung adenocarcinoma tissue. These receptors all come from a person aged 70 to 79 with lung adenocarcinoma.

This clone turned up a few times. This chain connects TRBV15 to TRBJ2-7; D remains ambiguous. V lost 0 bases, J lost 1 base, and 10 bases lay in between. This CDR3 is built from 15 residues. Per the germline V gene, CDR1 is LNHNV and CDR2 is YYDKDF (reference sequence). CDR3 bases: TGTGCCACCAGCAGAGATAAAGCGAATTCCTACGAGCAGTACTTC. It is translated as CATSRDKANSYEQYF.

The chain is built from TRBV27 and TRBJ1-2; D unclear. The CDR3 totals 11 residues. Trimming left V 8 bases short and J 8 bases short, with 12 bases between. CDR1 and CDR2 (germline): MNHEY, SMNVEV (reference sequence). This CDR3 is CASGTVRGYTF. CDR3 DNA: TGTGCCAGCGGAACCGTAAGAGGCTACACCTTC.

The gene calls are TRBV27 and TRBJ1-1; 7 bases are shared with TRBD1. With 1 base clipped from V and 5 bases from J, the junction kept 10 bases outside the gene matches. The CDR3 contains 16 residues. Germline V gives CDR1 MNHEY, CDR2 SMNVEV (reference sequence). This CDR3 is CASSLYSGGQATEAFF. CDR3 DNA sequence: TGTGCCAGCAGTTTATACTCAGGGGGTCAGGCGACTGAAGCTTTCTTT.

This clone was recorded a few times. The chain is built from TRBV21-1 and TRBJ2-7; the table's D call of TRBD2 was not tested on the DNA. TRBV21-1 is classified as a pseudogene. The length of the CDR3 is 10 residues. This CDR3 reads CASGGDEQYF. The DNA for the CDR3 is TGTGCCAGCGGGGGGGACGAGCAGTACTTC.

V and J are TRBV30 and TRBJ2-7; D assignment may be TRBD1 or TRBD2 (6 bases each). Per the germline V gene, CDR1 is GTSNPN and CDR2 is SVGIG (reference sequence). V shed 2 bases and J shed 4 bases, with 12 bases lying between them. This CDR3 has 13 residues. The CDR3 sequence is CAWSRGRQYEQYF. The CDR3 region has the DNA TGTGCCTGGAGTCGGGGGCGACAATACGAGCAGTACTTC.

The rearrangement uses TRBV6-4 and TRBJ1-3; D is possibly TRBD1 (6 bases). The ends were cut back, 11 bases at V and 4 bases at J, with 15 bases in the middle. Germline V gene sequence: CDR1 MRHNA, CDR2 SNTAGT. The CDR3 has 13 amino acids. The DNA for the CDR3 is TGTGCCCCCGGGGGCGATCCAGGAAACACCATATATTTT. This codes for CAPGGDPGNTIYF.

This clone was counted between two and nine times. The chain couples TRBV7-3 to TRBJ1-3; TRBD1 matches 7 bases. The V and J ends lost 5 bases and 4 bases, in that order; junction bases with no gene match: 11. The germline CDR1 and CDR2 sequences are SGHTA and FQGTGA. The CDR3 runs 16 residues. The DNA for the CDR3 is TGTGCCAGCAGCCTCGGACAGGCCAGACCGGGAAACACCATATATTTT. This translates into CASSLGQARPGNTIYF.

J is TRBJ1-1 and V is TRBV18; possible D gene TRBD1, 6 bases. V was cut by 0 bases and J by 3 bases, with 11 bases left in between. This CDR3 has 15 residues. Germline V gene data show CDR1 as KGHSH and CDR2 as LQKENI. The CDR3 nucleotides are TGTGCCAGCTCACCACCTGGCAGGGGTGACACTGAAGCTTTCTTT. It translates to CASSPPGRGDTEAFF.

This chain joins TRBV2 and TRBJ1-6, with a possible D match to TRBD1 (5 bases). The V gene lost 6 bases and the J gene lost 8 bases, with 11 bases spanning the gap. CDR1 SNHLY and CDR2 FYNNEI come from the germline V gene. The CDR3 sequence is 13 residues long. In DNA form, the CDR3 reads TGTGCCAGCAGGGCGGGGGAGGATTCACCCCTCCACTTT. Translated, it gives CASRAGEDSPLHF.

In DNA, the CDR3 is TGTGCCAGCAGTTACTCGTCAGGGGCAACCAAAAACATTCAGTACTTC. It encodes CASSYSSGATKNIQYF. This chain connects TRBV6-6 to TRBJ2-4; D is possibly TRBD1 (6 bases). Germline V lookup: CDR1 MNHNY, CDR2 SVGAGI (reference sequence). V was pared by 0 bases and J by 2 bases, with 11 bases between. CDR3 size: 16 residues.

V and J are TRBV6-5 and TRBJ1-2; D call uncertain. V lost 9 bases and J 3 bases, leaving 14 bases between the germline ends. The germline V gene has CDR1 MNHEY and CDR2 SVGAGI. The CDR3 runs 13 residues. The CDR3 reads CASTPGNDYGYTF. In DNA, the CDR3 is TGTGCCAGTACCCCGGGTAACGACTATGGCTACACCTTC.

This chain connects TRBV5-4 to TRBJ1-2; D is unresolved. This CDR3 has 13 residues. V lost 1 base, J lost 5 bases, and 9 bases lay in between. Germline lookup yields CDR1 SGHNT and CDR2 YYREEE (reference sequence). The CDR3: CASSLMSPYGYTF. The CDR3 DNA reads as TGTGCCAGCAGCTTGATGTCACCTTATGGCTACACCTTC.

The V call is TRBV4-1, the J call TRBJ2-7, with D unresolved. Between the trimmed V and J ends, which lost 9 bases and 5 bases, there was a span of 5 bases. Per the germline V gene, CDR1 is MGHRA and CDR2 is YSYEKL. The CDR3 loop spans 9 amino acids. The CDR3 coding sequence is TGCGCCAGTAACCACGAGCAGTACTTC. Encoded protein: CASNHEQYF.

The V and J genes are TRBV5-6 and TRBJ1-2; TRBD1 aligns across 7 bases. The CDR3 covers 14 residues. V dropped 4 bases and J dropped 8; count of bases not matched to a gene: 11. The germline CDR1 and CDR2 sequences are SGHDT and YYEEEE. In nucleotides, the CDR3 is TGTGCCAGCAGCCGGGGCAGGGGGACGGTCGGCTACACCTTC. Translation: CASSRGRGTVGYTF.

The chain has TRBV19 and TRBJ1-5; D uncertain. The CDR3 is made up of 17 amino acids. V gave up 2 bases and J gave up 1 base, with 15 bases separating them. Germline CDR1 reads LNHDA; CDR2 reads SQIVND (reference sequence). DNA for the CDR3: TGTGCCAGTAGTATAAGGGCAGGCTGGGTGAGCAATCAGCCCCAGCATTTT. Residues: CASSIRAGWVSNQPQHF.

The CDR3 bases are TGTGCCAGCTCACCGGAGACAGGGTTGAACACTGAAGCTTTCTTT. Translating it yields CASSPETGLNTEAFF. The V gene is TRBV18, the J gene TRBJ1-1, with TRBD1 matching over 7 bases. CDR1 is KGHSH and CDR2 is LQKENI in the germline V gene. Trimming took 3 bases from V and 0 from J; bases not matched to a gene: 4. The CDR3 contains 15 residues.

This clone came up once. The rearrangement links TRBV28 to TRBJ1-1; TRBD1 is a possible D gene (5 bases). The CDR3 length is 15 residues. CDR1 MDHEN and CDR2 SYDVKM come from the germline V gene. Trimming shortened V by 5 bases and J by 2 bases, and 15 bases separated the two germline ends. DNA for the CDR3: TGTGCCAGCAGTGCCCATGGGACTATCAACACTGAAGCTTTCTTT. This sequence encodes CASSAHGTINTEAFF.

The chain links TRBV6-6 to TRBJ1-5; maybe TRBD1 (6 bases). Trimming stripped 1 base from V and 6 bases from J, with 10 bases between. The CDR3 covers 14 residues. The germline CDR1 and CDR2 sequences are MNHNY and SVGAGI (reference sequence). The CDR3 DNA follows: TGTGCCAGCAGTTACTGGGGGGCTACTCAGCCCCAGCATTTT. The encoded protein is CASSYWGATQPQHF.

The chain uses TRBV10-3 and TRBJ1-5; D is unresolved. The CDR3 sequence is 14 residues long. The germline gives CDR1 ENHRY, CDR2 SYGVKD. V was pared by 0 bases and J by 11 bases, with 14 bases between. As DNA, the CDR3 is TGTGCCATCAGTGAGTCGACACAGTTGGTAGCCCAGCATTTT. Translating it yields CAISESTQLVAQHF.

This chain joins TRBV11-1 and TRBJ1-6, with D unclear. CDR1 SGHAT and CDR2 FQDESV come from the germline V gene (reference sequence). Trimming shortened V by 8 bases and J by 7 bases, and 9 bases separated the two germline ends. This CDR3 region has 12 residues. CDR3 residues: CASRPENSPLHF. DNA of the CDR3: TGTGCCAGCCGACCCGAAAATTCACCCCTCCACTTT.

The chain uses TRBV11-1 and TRBJ2-1; no reliable D call. The CDR3 loop spans 12 amino acids. V lost 1 base and J 12 bases, leaving 10 bases between the germline ends. Germline V CDR1 and CDR2: SGHAT, FQDESV (reference sequence). The CDR3 DNA is TGTGCCAGCAGCTTAGAGGGAAGTGGGCAGTTCTTC. It encodes CASSLEGSGQFF.

This clone appeared a few times. The gene calls are TRBV29-1 and TRBJ2-1; 8 positions match TRBD2. Germline V gene lookup returns CDR1 SQVTM and CDR2 ANQGSEA. This CDR3 region has 16 residues. V was pared by 3 bases and J by 4 bases, with 11 bases of the junction left unmatched. CDR3 DNA: TGCAGCGTTGAGAGCCCCAGCGGGAGAAATTACAATGAGCAGTTCTTC. Amino acid sequence: CSVESPSGRNYNEQFF.

This clone was recorded once. The rearrangement uses TRBV28 and TRBJ1-5, with D possibly matching TRBD1 (5 bases). CDR3 length: 17 amino acids. CDR1 and CDR2 from the germline V gene are MDHEN and SYDVKM. Trimming took off 5 bases at V and 4 bases at J, with 21 bases between the two ends. The CDR3 DNA reads as TGTGCCAGCAGTCCCTCGGGCTGGGGTAGGACAAATCAGCCCCAGCATTTT. Amino acid sequence: CASSPSGWGRTNQPQHF.